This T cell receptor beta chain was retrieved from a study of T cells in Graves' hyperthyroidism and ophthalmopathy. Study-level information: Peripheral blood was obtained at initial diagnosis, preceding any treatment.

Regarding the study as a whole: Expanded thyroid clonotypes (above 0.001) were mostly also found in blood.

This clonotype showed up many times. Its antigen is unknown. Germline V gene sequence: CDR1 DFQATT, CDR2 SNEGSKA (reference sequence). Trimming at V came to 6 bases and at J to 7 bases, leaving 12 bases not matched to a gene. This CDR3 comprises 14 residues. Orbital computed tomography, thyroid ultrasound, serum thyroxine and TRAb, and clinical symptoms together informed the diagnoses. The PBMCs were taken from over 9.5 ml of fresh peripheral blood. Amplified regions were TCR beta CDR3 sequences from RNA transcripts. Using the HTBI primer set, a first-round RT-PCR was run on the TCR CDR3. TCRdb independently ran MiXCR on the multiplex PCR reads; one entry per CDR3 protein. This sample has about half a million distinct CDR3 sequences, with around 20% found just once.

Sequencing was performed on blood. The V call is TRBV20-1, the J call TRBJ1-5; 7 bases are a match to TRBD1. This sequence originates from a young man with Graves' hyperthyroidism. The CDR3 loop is CSANDMRGRQPQHF. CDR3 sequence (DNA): TGCAGTGCCAACGACATGAGGGGGCGGCAGCCCCAGCATTTT.